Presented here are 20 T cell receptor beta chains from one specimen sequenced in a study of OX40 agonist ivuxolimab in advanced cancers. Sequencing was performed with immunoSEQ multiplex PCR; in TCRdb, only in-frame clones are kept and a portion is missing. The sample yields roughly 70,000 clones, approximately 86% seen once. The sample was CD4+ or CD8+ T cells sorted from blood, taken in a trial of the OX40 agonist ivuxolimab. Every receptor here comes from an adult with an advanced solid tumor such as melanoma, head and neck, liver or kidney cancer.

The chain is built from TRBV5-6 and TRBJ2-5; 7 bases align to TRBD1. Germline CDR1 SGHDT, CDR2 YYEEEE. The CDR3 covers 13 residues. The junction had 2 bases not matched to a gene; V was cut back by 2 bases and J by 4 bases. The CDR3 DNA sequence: TGTGCCAGCAGCTTTTGGGACAGAGAGACCCAGTACTTC. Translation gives CASSFWDRETQYF.

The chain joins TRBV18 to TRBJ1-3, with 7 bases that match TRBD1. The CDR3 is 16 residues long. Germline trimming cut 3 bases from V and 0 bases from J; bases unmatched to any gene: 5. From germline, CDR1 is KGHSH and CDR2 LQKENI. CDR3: CASSPGTVTSGNTIYF. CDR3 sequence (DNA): TGTGCCAGCTCACCCGGGACAGTCACCTCTGGAAACACCATATATTTT.

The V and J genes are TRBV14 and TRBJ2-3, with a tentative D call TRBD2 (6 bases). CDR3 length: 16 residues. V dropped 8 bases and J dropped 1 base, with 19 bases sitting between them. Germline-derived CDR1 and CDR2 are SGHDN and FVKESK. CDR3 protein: CASDPIAEIRTDTQYF. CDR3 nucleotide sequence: TGTGCCAGCGATCCCATAGCGGAGATTCGCACAGATACGCAGTATTTT. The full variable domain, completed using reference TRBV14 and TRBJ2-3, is EAGVTQFPSHSVIEKGQTVTLRCDPISGHDNLYWYRRVMGKEIKFLLHFVKESKQDESGMPNNRFLAERTGGTYSTLKVQPAELEDSGVYFCASDPIAEIRTDTQYFGPGTRLTVL.

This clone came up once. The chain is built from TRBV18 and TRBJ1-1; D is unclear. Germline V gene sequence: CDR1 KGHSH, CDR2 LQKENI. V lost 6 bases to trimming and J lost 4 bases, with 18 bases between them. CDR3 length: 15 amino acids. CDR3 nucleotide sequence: TGTGCCAGCTCCGCTTCTCTTATAGGCCGCACTGAAGCTTTCTTT. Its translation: CASSASLIGRTEAFF. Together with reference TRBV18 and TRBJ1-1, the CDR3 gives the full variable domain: NAGVMQNPRHLVRRRGQEARLRCSPMKGHSHVYWYRQLPEEGLKFMVYLQKENIIDESGMPKERFSAEFPKEGPSILRIQQVVRGDSAAYFCASSASLIGRTEAFFGQGTRLTVV.

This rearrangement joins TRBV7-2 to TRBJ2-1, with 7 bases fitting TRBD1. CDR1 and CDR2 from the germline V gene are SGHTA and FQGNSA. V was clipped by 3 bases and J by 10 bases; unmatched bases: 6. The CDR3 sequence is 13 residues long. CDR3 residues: CASSLTGLSEQFF. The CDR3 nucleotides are TGTGCCAGCAGCTTGACAGGGCTTAGCGAGCAGTTCTTC.

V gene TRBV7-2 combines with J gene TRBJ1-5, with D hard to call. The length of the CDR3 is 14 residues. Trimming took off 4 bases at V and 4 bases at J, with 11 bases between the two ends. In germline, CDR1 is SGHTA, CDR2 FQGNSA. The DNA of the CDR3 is TGTGCCAGCAGCTCCCAAAGGGTTAATCAGCCCCAGCATTTT. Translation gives CASSSQRVNQPQHF.

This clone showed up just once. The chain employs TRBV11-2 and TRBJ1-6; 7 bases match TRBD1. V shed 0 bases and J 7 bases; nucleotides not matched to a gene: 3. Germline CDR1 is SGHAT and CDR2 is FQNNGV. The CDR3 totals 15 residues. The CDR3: CASSLDPRGNSPLHF. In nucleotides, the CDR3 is TGTGCCAGCAGCTTAGATCCCAGGGGGAATTCACCCCTCCACTTT.

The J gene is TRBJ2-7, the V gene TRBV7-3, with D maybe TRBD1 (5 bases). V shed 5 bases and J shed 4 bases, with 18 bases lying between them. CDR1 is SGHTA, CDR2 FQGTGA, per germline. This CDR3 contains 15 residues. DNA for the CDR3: TGTGCCAGCAGCGAAGGCCAGGGTGGTGTGTACGAGCAGTACTTC. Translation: CASSEGQGGVYEQYF. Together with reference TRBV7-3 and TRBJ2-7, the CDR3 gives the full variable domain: GAGVSQTPSNKVTEKGKYVELRCDPISGHTALYWYRQSLGQGPEFLIYFQGTGAADDSGLPNDRFFAVRPEGSVSTLKIQRTERGDSAVYLCASSEGQGGVYEQYFGPGTRLTVT.

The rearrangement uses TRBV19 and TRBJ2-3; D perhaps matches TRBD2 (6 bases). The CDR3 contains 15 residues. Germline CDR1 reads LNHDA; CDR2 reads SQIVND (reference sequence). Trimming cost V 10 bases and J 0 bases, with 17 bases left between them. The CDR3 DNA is TGTGCCACTAGACCGTCGGCGGGGAGCACAGATACGCAGTATTTT. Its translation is CATRPSAGSTDTQYF.

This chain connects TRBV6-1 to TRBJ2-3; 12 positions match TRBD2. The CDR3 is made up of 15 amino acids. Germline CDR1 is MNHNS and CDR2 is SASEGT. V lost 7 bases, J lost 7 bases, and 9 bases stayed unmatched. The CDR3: CASIRLAGVRNTQYF. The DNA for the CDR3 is TGTGCCAGCATACGACTAGCGGGAGTTCGCAATACGCAGTATTTT.

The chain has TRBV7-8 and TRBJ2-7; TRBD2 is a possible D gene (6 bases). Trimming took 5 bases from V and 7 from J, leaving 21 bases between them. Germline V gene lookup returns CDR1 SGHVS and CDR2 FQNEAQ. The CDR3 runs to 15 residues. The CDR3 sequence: CASSPGGSGGLEQYF. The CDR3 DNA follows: TGTGCCAGCAGCCCCGGTGGTAGCGGTGGCTTGGAGCAGTACTTC.

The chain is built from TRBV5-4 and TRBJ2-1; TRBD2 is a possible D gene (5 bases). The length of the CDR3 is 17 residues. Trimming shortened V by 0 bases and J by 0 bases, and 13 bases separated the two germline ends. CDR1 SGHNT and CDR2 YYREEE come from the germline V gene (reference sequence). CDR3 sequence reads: CASSLEPSQSSYNEQFF. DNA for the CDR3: TGTGCCAGCAGCTTGGAGCCTAGCCAGAGCTCCTACAATGAGCAGTTCTTC.

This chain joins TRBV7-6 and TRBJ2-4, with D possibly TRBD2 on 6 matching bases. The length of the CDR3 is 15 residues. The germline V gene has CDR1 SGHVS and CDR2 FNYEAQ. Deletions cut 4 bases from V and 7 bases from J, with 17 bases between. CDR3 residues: CASSSRGALWNIQYF. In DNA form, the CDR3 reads TGTGCCAGCAGCTCACGCGGGGCCTTGTGGAACATTCAGTACTTC.

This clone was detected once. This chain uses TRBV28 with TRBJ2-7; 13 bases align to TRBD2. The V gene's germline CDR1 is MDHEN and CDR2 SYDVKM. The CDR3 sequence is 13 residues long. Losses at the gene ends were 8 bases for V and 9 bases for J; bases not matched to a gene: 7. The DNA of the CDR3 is TGTGCCAGCGAGGGACTAGCGGGAATCGGGCAGTACTTC. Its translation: CASEGLAGIGQYF.

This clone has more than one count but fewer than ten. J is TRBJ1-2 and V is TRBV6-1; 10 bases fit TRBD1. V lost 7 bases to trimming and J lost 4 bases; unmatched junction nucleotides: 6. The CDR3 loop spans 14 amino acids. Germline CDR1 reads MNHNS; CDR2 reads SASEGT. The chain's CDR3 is CASTRDRGPYGYTF. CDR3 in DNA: TGTGCCAGCACCCGGGACAGGGGACCCTATGGCTACACCTTC.

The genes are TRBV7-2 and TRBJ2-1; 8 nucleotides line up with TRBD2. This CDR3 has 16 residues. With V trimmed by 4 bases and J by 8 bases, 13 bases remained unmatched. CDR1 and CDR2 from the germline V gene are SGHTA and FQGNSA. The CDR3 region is CASSSQASAGEDEQFF. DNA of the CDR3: TGTGCCAGCAGCTCTCAGGCTTCAGCGGGAGAGGATGAGCAGTTCTTC.

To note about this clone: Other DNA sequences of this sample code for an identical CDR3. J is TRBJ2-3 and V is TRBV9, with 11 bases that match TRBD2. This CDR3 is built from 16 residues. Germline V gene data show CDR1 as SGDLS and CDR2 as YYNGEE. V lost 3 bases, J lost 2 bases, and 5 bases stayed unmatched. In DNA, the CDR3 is TGTGCCAGCAGCGAGACTAGCGGGGTTTCCACAGATACGCAGTATTTT. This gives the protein CASSETSGVSTDTQYF.

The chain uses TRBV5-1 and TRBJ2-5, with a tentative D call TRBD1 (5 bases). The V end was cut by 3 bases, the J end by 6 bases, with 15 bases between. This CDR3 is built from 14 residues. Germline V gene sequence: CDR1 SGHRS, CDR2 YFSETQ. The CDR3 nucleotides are TGCGCCAGCAGCTCCCAGGGTGGCTTTCAGACCCAGTACTTC. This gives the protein CASSSQGGFQTQYF.

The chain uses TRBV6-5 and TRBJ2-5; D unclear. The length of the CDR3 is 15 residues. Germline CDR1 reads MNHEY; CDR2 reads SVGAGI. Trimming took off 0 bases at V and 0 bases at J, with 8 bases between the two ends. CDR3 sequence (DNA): TGTGCCAGCAGTTACTCGCGGCTCTACCAAGAGACCCAGTACTTC. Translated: CASSYSRLYQETQYF.

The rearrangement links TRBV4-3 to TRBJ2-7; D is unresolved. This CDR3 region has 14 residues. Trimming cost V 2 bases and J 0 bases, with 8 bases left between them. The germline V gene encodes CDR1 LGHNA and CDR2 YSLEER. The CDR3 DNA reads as TGCGCCAGCAGCCAACTCCCTCTCTCCTACGAGCAGTACTTC. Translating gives CASSQLPLSYEQYF.